The source of this TCR beta chain is a study of blood T cell repertoires in COVID-19. Study-level information: Sources were T cells, B-cell-depleted T cells, or PBMCs; the material itself was cDNA or gDNA.

V lost 0 bases and J 5 bases, leaving 14 bases between the germline ends. Germline lookup yields CDR1 SGDLS and CDR2 YYNGEE. This CDR3 has 15 residues. The data were produced by immunoSEQ multiplex PCR, yet TCRdb's version contains in-frame clones alone and is incomplete. The sample lists fewer than 300,000 clones; 84% were seen once. This rearrangement joins TRBV9 to TRBJ1-2; D is perhaps TRBD1 (6 bases). The sequence was obtained from a human donor in a cohort sampled during active COVID-19. The sample taken for sequencing was peripheral blood. The CDR3 nucleotides are TGTGCCAGCAGCGTAGATGTTGGACAGCAGTATGGCTACACCTTC. Protein: CASSVDVGQQYGYTF.